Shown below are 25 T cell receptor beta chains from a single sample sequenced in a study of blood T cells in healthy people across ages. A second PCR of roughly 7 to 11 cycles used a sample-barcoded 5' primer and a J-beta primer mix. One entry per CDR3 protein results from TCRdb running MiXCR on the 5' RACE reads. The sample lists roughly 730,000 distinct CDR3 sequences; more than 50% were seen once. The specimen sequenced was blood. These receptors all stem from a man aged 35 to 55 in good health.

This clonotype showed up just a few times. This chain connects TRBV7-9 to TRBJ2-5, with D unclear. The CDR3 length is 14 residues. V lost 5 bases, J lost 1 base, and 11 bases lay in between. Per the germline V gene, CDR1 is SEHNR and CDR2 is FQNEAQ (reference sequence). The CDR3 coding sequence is TGTGCCAGCAGCCCCCAAGCGACCCAAGAGACCCAGTACTTC. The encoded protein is CASSPQATQETQYF.

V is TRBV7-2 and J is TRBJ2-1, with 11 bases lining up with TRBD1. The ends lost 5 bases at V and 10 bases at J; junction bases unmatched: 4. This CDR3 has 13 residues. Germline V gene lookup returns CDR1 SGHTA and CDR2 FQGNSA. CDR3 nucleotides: TGTGCCAGCAGCGGACAGGGGGCGTGGGAGCAGTTCTTC. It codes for CASSGQGAWEQFF.

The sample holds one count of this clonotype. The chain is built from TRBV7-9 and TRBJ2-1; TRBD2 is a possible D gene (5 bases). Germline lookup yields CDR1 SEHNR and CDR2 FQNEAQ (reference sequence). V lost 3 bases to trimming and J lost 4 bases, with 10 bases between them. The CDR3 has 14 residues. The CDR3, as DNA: TGTGCCAGCAGCTTGGCTAGCATGTACAATGAGCAGTTCTTC. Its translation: CASSLASMYNEQFF. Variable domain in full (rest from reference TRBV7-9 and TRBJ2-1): DTGVSQNPRHKITKRGQNVTFRCDPISEHNRLYWYRQTLGQGPEFLTYFQNEAQLEKSRLLSDRFSAERPKGSFSTLEIQRTEQGDSAMYLCASSLASMYNEQFFGPGTRLTVL.

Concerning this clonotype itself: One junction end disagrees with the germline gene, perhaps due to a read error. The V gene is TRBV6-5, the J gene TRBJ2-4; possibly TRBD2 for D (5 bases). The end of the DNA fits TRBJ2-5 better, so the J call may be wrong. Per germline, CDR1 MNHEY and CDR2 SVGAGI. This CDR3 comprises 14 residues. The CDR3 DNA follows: TGTGCCGGCAGTCTACTCGGGGAGTTAGAGACCCAGTACTTC. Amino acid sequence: CAGSLLGELETQYF.

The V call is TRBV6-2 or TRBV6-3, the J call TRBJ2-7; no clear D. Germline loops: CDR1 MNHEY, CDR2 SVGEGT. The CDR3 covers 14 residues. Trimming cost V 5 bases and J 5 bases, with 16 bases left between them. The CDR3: CASSQTPIRHEQYF. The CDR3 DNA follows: TGTGCCAGCAGTCAGACGCCTATTAGACACGAGCAGTACTTC.

CDR3 sequence: CASSYPIRGAGYGYTF. DNA for the CDR3: TGTGCCAGCAGTTACCCCATCAGGGGTGCAGGCTATGGCTACACCTTC. The gene calls are TRBV6-5 and TRBJ1-2; D perhaps matches TRBD1 (6 bases). The germline V gene encodes CDR1 MNHEY and CDR2 SVGAGI. The CDR3 runs to 16 residues. V shed 2 bases and J shed 4 bases, with 17 bases lying between them.

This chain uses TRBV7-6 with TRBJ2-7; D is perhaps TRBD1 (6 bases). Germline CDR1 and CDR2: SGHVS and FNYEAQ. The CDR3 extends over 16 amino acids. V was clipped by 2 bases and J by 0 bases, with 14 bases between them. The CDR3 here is CASSLLQGLGSYEQYF. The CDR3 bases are TGTGCCAGCAGCTTATTACAGGGTTTGGGCTCCTACGAGCAGTACTTC.

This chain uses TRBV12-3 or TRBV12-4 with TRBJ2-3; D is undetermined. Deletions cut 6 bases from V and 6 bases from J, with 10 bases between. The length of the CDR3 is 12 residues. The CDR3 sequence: CASRSSPDTQYF. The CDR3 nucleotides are TGTGCCAGCAGATCCAGCCCCGATACGCAGTATTTT.

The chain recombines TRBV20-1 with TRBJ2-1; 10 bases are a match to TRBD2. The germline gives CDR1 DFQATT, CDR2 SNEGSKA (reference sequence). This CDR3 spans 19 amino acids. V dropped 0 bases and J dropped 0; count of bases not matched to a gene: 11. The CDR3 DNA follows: TGCAGTGCTAGAGATTCTCAGCGGGGGGGACCGCCCTCCTACAATGAGCAGTTCTTC. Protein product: CSARDSQRGGPPSYNEQFF.

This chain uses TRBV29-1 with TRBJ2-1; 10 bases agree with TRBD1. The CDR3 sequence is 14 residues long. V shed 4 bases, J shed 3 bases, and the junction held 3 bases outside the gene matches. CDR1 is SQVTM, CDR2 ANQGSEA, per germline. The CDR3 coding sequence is TGCAGCGTTGCCGGGACAGGGGTCTACAATGAGCAGTTCTTC. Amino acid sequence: CSVAGTGVYNEQFF.

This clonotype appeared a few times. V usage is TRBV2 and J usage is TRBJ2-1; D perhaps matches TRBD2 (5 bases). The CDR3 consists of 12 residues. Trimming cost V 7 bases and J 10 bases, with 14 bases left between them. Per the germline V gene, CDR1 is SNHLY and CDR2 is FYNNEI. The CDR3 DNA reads TGTGCCAGCAATCGGGCACCGGGAGAGCAGTTCTTC. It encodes CASNRAPGEQFF. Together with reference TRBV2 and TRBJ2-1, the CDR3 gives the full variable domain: EPEVTQTPSHQVTQMGQEVILRCVPISNHLYFYWYRQILGQKVEFLVSFYNNEISEKSEIFDDQFSVERPDGSNFTLKIRSTKLEDSAMYFCASNRAPGEQFFGPGTRLTVL.

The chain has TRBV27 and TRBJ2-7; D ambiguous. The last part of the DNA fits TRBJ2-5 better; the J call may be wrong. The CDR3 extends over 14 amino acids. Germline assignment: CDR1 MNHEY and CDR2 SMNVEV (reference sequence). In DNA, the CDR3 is TGTGCCAGCAGTTTTGTCCCCAACTGGGAGACCCAGTACTTC. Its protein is CASSFVPNWETQYF.

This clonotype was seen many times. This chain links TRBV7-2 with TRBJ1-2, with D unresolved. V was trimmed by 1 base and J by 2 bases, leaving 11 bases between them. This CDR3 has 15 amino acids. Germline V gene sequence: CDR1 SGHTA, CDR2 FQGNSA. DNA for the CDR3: TGTGCCAGCAGCTTAGGAGCACAGCCCAACTATGGCTACACCTTC. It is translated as CASSLGAQPNYGYTF.

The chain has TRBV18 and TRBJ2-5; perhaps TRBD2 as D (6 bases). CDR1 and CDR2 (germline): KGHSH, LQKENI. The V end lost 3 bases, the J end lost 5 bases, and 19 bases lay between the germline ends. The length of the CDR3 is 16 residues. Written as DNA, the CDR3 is TGTGCCAGCTCACCTCCACGGAGGGCGGTCTGGGAGACCCAGTACTTC. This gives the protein CASSPPRRAVWETQYF.

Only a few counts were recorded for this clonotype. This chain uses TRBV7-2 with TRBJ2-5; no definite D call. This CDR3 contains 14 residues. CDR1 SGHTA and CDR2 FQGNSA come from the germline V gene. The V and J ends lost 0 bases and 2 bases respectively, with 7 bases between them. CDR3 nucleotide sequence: TGTGCCAGCAGCTTAGCGCTCAGGCAAGAGACCCAGTACTTC. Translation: CASSLALRQETQYF.

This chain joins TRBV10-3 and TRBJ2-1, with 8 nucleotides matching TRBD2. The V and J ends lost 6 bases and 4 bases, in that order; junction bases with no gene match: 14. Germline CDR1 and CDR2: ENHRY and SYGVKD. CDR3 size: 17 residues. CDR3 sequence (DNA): TGTGCCATCAGCGGCATAAAAGGACGGGGGGGGTACAATGAGCAGTTCTTC. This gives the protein CAISGIKGRGGYNEQFF.

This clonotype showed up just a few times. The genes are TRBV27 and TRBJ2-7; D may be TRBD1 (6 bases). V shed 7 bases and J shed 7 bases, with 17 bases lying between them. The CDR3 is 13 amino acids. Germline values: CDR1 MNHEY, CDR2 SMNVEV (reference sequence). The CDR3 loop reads CASKGDAAGEQYF. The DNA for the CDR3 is TGTGCCAGCAAGGGGGACGCAGCTGGGGAGCAGTACTTC.

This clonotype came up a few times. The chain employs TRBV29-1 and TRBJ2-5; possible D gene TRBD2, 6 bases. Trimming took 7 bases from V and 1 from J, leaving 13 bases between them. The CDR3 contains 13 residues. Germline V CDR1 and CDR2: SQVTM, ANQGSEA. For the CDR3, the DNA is TGCAGCGCAGACAAGGGAGGCCAAGAGACCCAGTACTTC. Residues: CSADKGGQETQYF.

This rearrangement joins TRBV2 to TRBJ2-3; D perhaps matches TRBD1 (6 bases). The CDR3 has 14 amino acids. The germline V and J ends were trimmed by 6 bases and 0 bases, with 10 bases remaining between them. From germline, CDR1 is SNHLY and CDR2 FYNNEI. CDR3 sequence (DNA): TGTGCCAGCAGACAGGGCCTTAGCACAGATACGCAGTATTTT. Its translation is CASRQGLSTDTQYF. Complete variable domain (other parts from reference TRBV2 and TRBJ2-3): EPEVTQTPSHQVTQMGQEVILRCVPISNHLYFYWYRQILGQKVEFLVSFYNNEISEKSEIFDDQFSVERPDGSNFTLKIRSTKLEDSAMYFCASRQGLSTDTQYFGPGTRLTVL.

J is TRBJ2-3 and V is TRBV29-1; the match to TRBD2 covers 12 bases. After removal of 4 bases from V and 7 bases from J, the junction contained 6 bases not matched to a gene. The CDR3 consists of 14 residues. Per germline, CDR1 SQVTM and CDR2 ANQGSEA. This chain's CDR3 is CSVVTSGGSYTQYF. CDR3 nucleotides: TGCAGCGTTGTTACTAGCGGGGGGTCATATACGCAGTATTTT.

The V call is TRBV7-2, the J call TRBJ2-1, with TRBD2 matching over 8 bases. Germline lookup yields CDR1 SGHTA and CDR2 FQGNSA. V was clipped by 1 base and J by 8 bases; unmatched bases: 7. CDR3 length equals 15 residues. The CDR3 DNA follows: TGTGCCAGCAGCTTAGATGCGGGAGGTCGGGATGAGCAGTTCTTC. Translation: CASSLDAGGRDEQFF. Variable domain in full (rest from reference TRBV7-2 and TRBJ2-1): GAGVSQSPSNKVTEKGKDVELRCDPISGHTALYWYRQSLGQGLEFLIYFQGNSAPDKSGLPSDRFSAERTGGSVSTLTIQRTQQEDSAVYLCASSLDAGGRDEQFFGPGTRLTVL.

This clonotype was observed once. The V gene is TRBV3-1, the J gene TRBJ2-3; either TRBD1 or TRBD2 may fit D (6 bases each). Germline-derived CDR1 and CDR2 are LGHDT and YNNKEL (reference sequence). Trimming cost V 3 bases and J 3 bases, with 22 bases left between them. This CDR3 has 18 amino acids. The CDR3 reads CASSHYDGKGGVTDTQYF. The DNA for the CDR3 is TGTGCCAGCAGCCACTACGACGGAAAGGGGGGCGTGACAGATACGCAGTATTTT.

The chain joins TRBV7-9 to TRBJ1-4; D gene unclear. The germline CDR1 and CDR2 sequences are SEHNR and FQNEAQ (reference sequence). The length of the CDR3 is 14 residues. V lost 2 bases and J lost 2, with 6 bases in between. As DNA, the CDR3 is TGTGCCAGCAGCTTATTCGCCACTAATGAAAAACTGTTTTTT. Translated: CASSLFATNEKLFF.

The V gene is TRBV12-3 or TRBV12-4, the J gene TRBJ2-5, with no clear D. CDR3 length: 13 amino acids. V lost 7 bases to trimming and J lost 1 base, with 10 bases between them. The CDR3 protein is CASTPWSQETQYF. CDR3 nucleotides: TGTGCCAGCACCCCGTGGTCCCAAGAGACCCAGTACTTC.

CDR3 DNA: TGTGCCAGCAGTAAGGGAAGTCTAGGGAATCAGCCCCAGCATTTT. Translation gives CASSKGSLGNQPQHF. The chain combines TRBV6-5 with TRBJ1-5; no firm D call. Germline CDR1 reads MNHEY; CDR2 reads SVGAGI. This CDR3 is built from 15 residues. With 5 bases removed from V and 4 bases from J, the gap between germline ends came to 15 bases.